This T cell receptor (beta chain) originates from a study of blood T cell repertoires in COVID-19. Background on the study: Sites in the United States, Italy and Spain provided acute and convalescent COVID-19 samples. PBMCs, B-cell-depleted T cells, or T cells were the source of the cDNA or gDNA that made up the material.

Seattle researchers signed up patients amid active infection and tracked them longitudinally. As originally analysed: Cell counts per sample came from amplifying reference gene primers. Sequencing used immunoSEQ multiplex PCR; TCRdb keeps in-frame clones, though not all of them. V and J calls and clone size come straight from that table; D and trimming were deduced from the DNA. The table includes fewer than 600,000 clones, roughly 89% detected once. With 9 bases removed from V and 2 bases from J, the gap between germline ends came to 20 bases. The CDR3 contains 15 residues. The germline V gene encodes CDR1 SNHLY and CDR2 FYNNEI.

The receptor comes from a man younger than 30 with COVID-19, enrolled during active disease. Sequencing input: peripheral blood. The genes are TRBV2 and TRBJ2-7, with D possibly being TRBD2 (5 bases). Written as DNA, the CDR3 is TGTGCCAGGGGCCGAGAGGGTCTAAGGGCCTACGAGCAGTACTTC. Residues: CARGREGLRAYEQYF.